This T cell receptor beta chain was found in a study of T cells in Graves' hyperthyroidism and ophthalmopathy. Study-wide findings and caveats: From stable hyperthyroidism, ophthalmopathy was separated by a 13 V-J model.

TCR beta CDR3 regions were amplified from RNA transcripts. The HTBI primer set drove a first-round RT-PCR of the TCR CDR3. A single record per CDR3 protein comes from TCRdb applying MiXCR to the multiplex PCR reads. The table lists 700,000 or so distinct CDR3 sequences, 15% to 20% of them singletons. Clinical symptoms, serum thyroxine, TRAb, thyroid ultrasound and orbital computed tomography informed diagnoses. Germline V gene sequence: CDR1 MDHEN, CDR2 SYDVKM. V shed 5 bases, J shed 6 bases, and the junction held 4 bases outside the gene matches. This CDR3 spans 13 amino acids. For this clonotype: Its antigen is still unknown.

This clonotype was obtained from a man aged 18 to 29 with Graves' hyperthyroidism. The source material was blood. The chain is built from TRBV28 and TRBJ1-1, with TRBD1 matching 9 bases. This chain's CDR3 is CASSGTGLAEAFF. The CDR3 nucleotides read TGTGCCAGCAGTGGGACAGGGTTGGCTGAAGCTTTCTTT.